The 30 T cell receptor beta chains in this list originate from one sample, sequenced in a study of T-cell memory formation after mild COVID-19. MiXCR was run by TCRdb on the 5' RACE reads, yielding one entry per CDR3 protein. Of about 210,000 distinct CDR3 sequences in the sample, roughly a tenth are singletons; the top ten hold 3% to 3.5%. The sequenced sample consisted of PBMCs or a T cell subset sorted from them (not recorded which). The receptors were gathered from a man between 18 and 35 years old who had mild COVID-19 (a few samples of this study predate the infection). Cell type and time point are not known.

This sequence joins TRBV18 and TRBJ2-7; 12 nucleotides agree with TRBD1. In germline, CDR1 is KGHSH, CDR2 LQKENI. V lost 4 bases to trimming and J lost 1 base; unmatched junction nucleotides: 2. The CDR3 runs 15 residues. Here the CDR3 reads CASSRGQGASYEQYF. The CDR3 coding sequence is TGTGCCAGCTCACGGGGACAGGGGGCGTCCTACGAGCAGTACTTC.

Many counts were recorded for this clonotype. V is TRBV29-1 and J is TRBJ2-5; D may correspond to TRBD1 or TRBD2 (6 bases each). Germline CDR1 and CDR2: SQVTM and ANQGSEA. This CDR3 contains 15 residues. V shed 4 bases and J shed 0 bases, with 15 bases lying between them. CDR3 region: CSVGVGGPYQETQYF. CDR3 sequence (DNA): TGCAGCGTTGGGGTAGGGGGGCCGTACCAAGAGACCCAGTACTTC.

J is TRBJ2-7 and V is TRBV15; 7 bases agree with TRBD1. This CDR3 is 16 amino acids long. J was trimmed by 7 bases and V by 1 base; bases with no gene match: 13. Germline V gene lookup returns CDR1 LNHNV and CDR2 YYDKDF (reference sequence). The CDR3 reads CATSRAAVQGIREQYF. The CDR3 DNA follows: TGTGCCACCAGCAGAGCGGCTGTACAGGGGATTCGGGAGCAGTACTTC.

This clonotype was observed a handful of times. The J gene is TRBJ2-3, the V gene TRBV5-4; TRBD1 agrees at 8 bases. Unmatched junction bases numbered 4, after V lost 4 bases and J lost 6 bases. CDR3 size: 13 residues. CDR1 and CDR2 from the germline V gene are SGHNT and YYREEE (reference sequence). CDR3 protein: CASSPWTGDTQYF. The DNA of the CDR3 is TGTGCCAGCAGCCCTTGGACAGGGGATACGCAGTATTTT.

As DNA, the CDR3 is TGCGCCAGCAGCTTGGGACGTGCGACGGGAAACACCATATATTTT. This encodes CASSLGRATGNTIYF. The chain uses TRBV5-1 and TRBJ1-3; D ambiguous. The CDR3 extends over 15 amino acids. CDR1 is SGHRS and CDR2 is YFSETQ in the germline V gene. The V gene lost 0 bases and the J gene lost 4 bases, with 11 bases spanning the gap.

The chain uses TRBV12-3 or TRBV12-4 and TRBJ2-2, with D hard to call. The CDR3 runs 15 residues. Trimming removed 6 bases at V and 4 bases at J, with 15 bases between. The CDR3 sequence is CASRTTVVFTGELFF. In DNA form, the CDR3 reads TGTGCCAGCAGGACAACAGTGGTCTTCACCGGGGAGCTGTTTTTT.

The rearrangement uses TRBV4-3 and TRBJ1-4; 9 bases line up with TRBD1. J was trimmed by 3 bases and V by 3 bases; bases with no gene match: 5. Germline V CDR1 and CDR2: LGHNA, YSLEER. The CDR3 spans 16 residues. In DNA form, the CDR3 reads TGCGCCAGCAGCCATTCAACAGGGGGCCCTAATGAAAAACTGTTTTTT. This encodes CASSHSTGGPNEKLFF.

This clonotype has only a few counts. The chain combines TRBV20-1 with TRBJ1-2, with D uncertain. V was cut by 6 bases and J by 8 bases, with 19 bases left in between. The CDR3 sequence is 13 residues long. CDR1 and CDR2 (germline): DFQATT, SNEGSKA (reference sequence). CDR3 bases: TGCAGTGCGGCTGCCTTCCGCAAGGTCGGCTACACCTTC. Translated, it gives CSAAAFRKVGYTF.

This rearrangement joins TRBV20-1 to TRBJ1-2; D gene ambiguous. Germline CDR1 and CDR2: DFQATT and SNEGSKA (reference sequence). V was cut by 3 bases and J by 0 bases, with 5 bases left in between. The CDR3 extends over 12 amino acids. This CDR3 is CSASRANYGYTF. CDR3 coding DNA: TGCAGTGCTAGCCGAGCTAACTATGGCTACACCTTC.

V usage is TRBV7-9 and J usage is TRBJ2-1, with 7 bases that match TRBD2. Germline loops: CDR1 SEHNR, CDR2 FQNEAQ (reference sequence). Trimming removed 6 bases from V and 5 bases from J; junction bases left unmatched: 4. This CDR3 has 13 amino acids. CDR3 sequence (DNA): TGTGCCAGCAGTTGGGGGGGAGACAATGAGCAGTTCTTC. Residues: CASSWGGDNEQFF.

This clonotype was picked up a small number of times. V usage is TRBV6-2 or TRBV6-3 and J usage is TRBJ2-1, with TRBD1 matching over 9 bases. CDR1 and CDR2 (germline): MNHEY, SVGEGT. Trimming took 3 bases from V and 6 from J; bases not matched to a gene: 9. The CDR3 runs 16 residues. DNA of the CDR3: TGTGCCAGCAGTTATAGTTGGACAGGGGCGATCAATGAGCAGTTCTTC. Its protein product is CASSYSWTGAINEQFF.

The gene calls are TRBV20-1 and TRBJ2-7; 9 bases line up with TRBD2. The CDR3 spans 12 residues. Germline CDR1 and CDR2: DFQATT and SNEGSKA (reference sequence). Losses at the gene ends were 3 bases for V and 4 bases for J; bases not matched to a gene: 1. For the CDR3, the DNA is TGCAGTGCTAGTCTAGCGGGGTACGAGCAGTACGTC. Its translation is CSASLAGYEQYV.

This clonotype was counted a few times. The genes are TRBV4-1 and TRBJ2-7; 9 nucleotides line up with TRBD2. CDR3 size: 13 residues. Germline-derived CDR1 and CDR2 are MGHRA and YSYEKL. J lost 7 bases, V lost 1 base, and 2 bases had no gene match. This chain's CDR3 is CASSQVAGEEQYV. In nucleotides, the CDR3 is TGCGCCAGCAGCCAAGTAGCGGGGGAGGAGCAGTACGTC.

The chain recombines TRBV7-2 with TRBJ2-1; 8 bases align to TRBD1. CDR1 and CDR2 from the germline V gene are SGHTA and FQGNSA. The V segment lost 2 bases and the J segment 6 bases; nucleotides outside the gene matches: 3. The length of the CDR3 is 14 residues. The CDR3 DNA reads as TGTGCCAGCAGCTTAACCACAGGGGGCAATGAGCAGTTCTTC. Its translation: CASSLTTGGNEQFF.

This clonotype showed up just a few times. V usage is TRBV7-2 and J usage is TRBJ2-3, with TRBD2 matching over 7 bases. This CDR3 region has 13 residues. Germline V CDR1 and CDR2: SGHTA, FQGNSA. V gave up 8 bases and J gave up 2 bases; unmatched junction bases: 4. DNA for the CDR3: TGTGCCAGCGGTAGCGGGTTCACAGATACGCAGTATTTT. Its translation: CASGSGFTDTQYF.

The chain joins TRBV2 to TRBJ2-1; D is ambiguous. V was cut by 7 bases and J by 4 bases, with 8 bases left in between. The V gene's germline CDR1 is SNHLY and CDR2 FYNNEI. CDR3 length equals 12 residues. In DNA form, the CDR3 reads TGTGCCAGCACCAGAACATACAATGAGCAGTTCTTC. The encoded protein is CASTRTYNEQFF. Using reference TRBV2 and TRBJ2-1 for the parts outside the CDR3, the full variable domain is EPEVTQTPSHQVTQMGQEVILRCVPISNHLYFYWYRQILGQKVEFLVSFYNNEISEKSEIFDDQFSVERPDGSNFTLKIRSTKLEDSAMYFCASTRTYNEQFFGPGTRLTVL.

This clonotype came up many times. The rearrangement links TRBV3-1 to TRBJ1-5; D remains unclear. Germline V gene data show CDR1 as LGHDT and CDR2 as YNNKEL (reference sequence). This CDR3 region has 15 residues. The V end was cut by 1 base, the J end by 0 bases, with 7 bases between. CDR3 nucleotides: TGTGCCAGCAGCCAAGGGACCGTTAGCAATCAGCCCCAGCATTTT. Its translation is CASSQGTVSNQPQHF. The full variable domain, with the rest looked up from reference TRBV3-1 and TRBJ1-5, is DTAVSQTPKYLVTQMGNDKSIKCEQNLGHDTMYWYKQDSKKFLKIMFSYNNKELIINETVPNRFSPKSPDKAHLNLHINSLELGDSAVYFCASSQGTVSNQPQHFGDGTRLSIL.

The genes are TRBV4-3 and TRBJ2-2; no clear D gene. V was trimmed by 0 bases and J by 2 bases, leaving 10 bases between them. The CDR3 length is 16 residues. Germline V gene data show CDR1 as LGHNA and CDR2 as YSLEER. The CDR3: CASSQEDRRNTGELFF. The CDR3 region has the DNA TGCGCCAGCAGCCAAGAAGATCGAAGAAACACCGGGGAGCTGTTTTTT.

The chain uses TRBV6-2 or TRBV6-3 and TRBJ2-1, with 10 bases matching TRBD2. After removal of 7 bases from V and 4 bases from J, the junction contained 10 bases not matched to a gene. Germline lookup yields CDR1 MNHEY and CDR2 SVGEGT. The CDR3 length is 16 residues. CDR3 sequence (DNA): TGTGCCAGCACCTACAGGTCTAGCGGGGGATACAATGAGCAGTTCTTC. Amino acids: CASTYRSSGGYNEQFF.

This sequence joins TRBV18 and TRBJ1-2; the D gene is possibly TRBD1 (6 bases). The V end lost 3 bases, the J end lost 5 bases, and 16 bases lay between the germline ends. Per germline, CDR1 KGHSH and CDR2 LQKENI. The CDR3 is 15 amino acids. The CDR3 DNA follows: TGTGCCAGCTCACCTTCAGTCGGACAGTCGTATGGCTACACCTTC. Protein sequence: CASSPSVGQSYGYTF.

This clonotype was recorded a few times. The chain employs TRBV5-1 and TRBJ1-3; 7 bases map to TRBD1. The CDR3 length is 13 residues. V trimming: 4 bases; J trimming: 6 bases; junction bases outside the gene matches: 4. The V gene's germline CDR1 is SGHRS and CDR2 YFSETQ. The CDR3 DNA is TGCGCCAGCAGCCCCGAGGGGGCAAACACCATATATTTT. This translates into CASSPEGANTIYF.

J is TRBJ2-3 and V is TRBV7-9; 14 bases match TRBD2. CDR1 SEHNR and CDR2 FQNEAQ come from the germline V gene (reference sequence). The CDR3 is made up of 19 amino acids. J lost 0 bases, V lost 5 bases, and 10 bases had no gene match. CDR3 sequence reads: CASSLPQGLAGASTDTQYF. The CDR3 nucleotides are TGTGCCAGCAGCCTACCGCAGGGACTAGCGGGGGCTAGCACAGATACGCAGTATTTT.

In this sample, this clonotype turned up many times. CDR3 nucleotide sequence: TGTGCCAGCAGCTTAGGAGATAGCACAGATACGCAGTATTTT. Protein sequence: CASSLGDSTDTQYF. The chain uses TRBV7-9 and TRBJ2-3; D is unresolved. Per germline, CDR1 SEHNR and CDR2 FQNEAQ (reference sequence). The length of the CDR3 is 14 residues. Deletions cut 1 base from V and 0 bases from J, with 5 bases between. Drawing the rest from reference TRBV7-9 and TRBJ2-3, the complete variable domain is DTGVSQNPRHKITKRGQNVTFRCDPISEHNRLYWYRQTLGQGPEFLTYFQNEAQLEKSRLLSDRFSAERPKGSFSTLEIQRTEQGDSAMYLCASSLGDSTDTQYFGPGTRLTVL.

This clonotype was observed a handful of times. V gene TRBV2 combines with J gene TRBJ2-1, with TRBD1 as a possible D gene (5 bases). This CDR3 contains 11 residues. Trimming took off 6 bases at V and 9 bases at J, with 9 bases between the two ends. Germline CDR1 reads SNHLY; CDR2 reads FYNNEI. DNA of the CDR3: TGTGCCAGCAGCTCAGGGTTTGAGCAGTTCTTC. This translates into CASSSGFEQFF.

This clonotype has more than one count but fewer than ten. V usage is TRBV4-3 and J usage is TRBJ2-5, with D perhaps TRBD1 (6 bases). From germline, CDR1 is LGHNA and CDR2 YSLEER. V lost 4 bases and J lost 2, with 11 bases in between. The CDR3 is 14 residues long. The CDR3 nucleotides are TGCGCCAGCAGCCCGGACAGCGGACAAGAGACCCAGTACTTC. Its translation: CASSPDSGQETQYF.

Worth noting for this clonotype: This may stem from a read error, because a much larger clone lies one nucleotide away. The J gene is TRBJ1-2, the V gene TRBV7-9, with TRBD1 matching over 8 bases. CDR3 length equals 13 residues. CDR1 and CDR2 (germline): SEHNR, FQNEAQ (reference sequence). CDR3 sequence reads: CARSFGQGHGYTF. As DNA, the CDR3 is TGTGCCAGAAGCTTTGGACAGGGCCATGGCTACACCTTC.

As concerns this clonotype: One end of the junction is discordant with germline, which a read error may explain. This chain links TRBV7-7 with TRBJ2-1, with 9 bases aligning to TRBD2. Per the germline V gene, CDR1 is SSHAT and CDR2 is FNYEAQ (reference sequence). The length of the CDR3 is 16 residues. The CDR3 nucleotides are TGTGCTAGCAGCGACCTTGCGGCGGGGGGGATCAATGAGCAGTTCTTC. Amino acids: CASSDLAAGGINEQFF.

This clonotype was seen a handful of times. This chain links TRBV6-2 or TRBV6-3 with TRBJ2-3; a possible D gene is TRBD1 (5 bases). V was trimmed by 4 bases and J by 6 bases, leaving 11 bases between them. The CDR3 runs 13 residues. Germline CDR1 MNHEY, CDR2 SVGEGT. CDR3 sequence (DNA): TGTGCCAGCAGTTTCATCAGGGCTGATACGCAGTATTTT. Translated, it gives CASSFIRADTQYF.

CDR3 DNA sequence: TGTGCCAGCAGCCTGACAGGGGGGAACTATGGCTACACCTTC. Translated, it gives CASSLTGGNYGYTF. This chain joins TRBV7-6 and TRBJ1-2, with 9 bases fitting TRBD1. Germline CDR1 is SGHVS and CDR2 is FNYEAQ. CDR3 length: 14 residues. J lost 2 bases, V lost 5 bases, and 3 bases had no gene match. The full variable domain, completed using reference TRBV7-6 and TRBJ1-2, is GAGVSQSPRYKVTKRGQDVALRCDPISGHVSLYWYRQALGQGPEFLTYFNYEAQQDKSGLPNDRFSAERPEGSISTLTIQRTEQRDSAMYRCASSLTGGNYGYTFGSGTRLTVV.

This clonotype was seen at least ten times. The chain employs TRBV5-1 and TRBJ1-4; the D is unclear. The CDR3 extends over 13 amino acids. The germline V gene has CDR1 SGHRS and CDR2 YFSETQ. V shed 4 bases and J shed 3 bases, with 7 bases lying between them. The chain's CDR3 is CASSREANEKLFF. The CDR3 nucleotides read TGCGCCAGCAGCAGAGAGGCTAATGAAAAACTGTTTTTT. Supplemented by reference TRBV5-1 and TRBJ1-4, the full variable domain reads KAGVTQTPRYLIKTRGQQVTLSCSPISGHRSVSWYQQTPGQGLQFLFEYFSETQRNKGNFPGRFSGRQFSNSRSEMNVSTLELGDSALYLCASSREANEKLFFGSGTQLSVL.